These 3 T cell receptor beta chains came from one sample sequenced in a study of blood T cells in healthy people across ages (dated by TCRdb to the mid-2010s). Library prep was done by 5' RACE. Sequencing used an Illumina HiSeq 2500. A second 7 to 11 cycle PCR used a sample-barcoded 5' primer and a J-beta primer mix. The public reads were reanalyzed by TCRdb: fastp trimming at Q25, MiXCR alignment, in-frame beta chains only. Rows merge per CDR3 protein into single entries with the most common DNA and genes. The sample table lists some 690,000 distinct CDR3 sequences, over 20% of them with a count of one. The top ten hold roughly 22% of the sample. The specimen sequenced was blood. Receptor source: a man between 65 and 80 years old in good health.

V is TRBV6-2 or TRBV6-3 and J is TRBJ2-7; 7 positions match TRBD2. The CDR3 runs 14 residues. Germline V gives CDR1 MNHEY, CDR2 SVGEGT. The chain's CDR3 is CASSAQREFYEQYF. CDR3 nucleotides: TGTGCTTCGTCGGCACAGCGGGAATTCTACGAGCAGTACTTC.

The CDR3 DNA reads TGTGCCAGCAGTCAAACCACTAGCTTTTCTGAGCAGTTCTTC. It yields the protein CASSQTTSFSEQFF. V gene TRBV12-3 or TRBV12-4 combines with J gene TRBJ2-1; TRBD2 might be the D (6 bases). V dropped 5 bases and J dropped 9 bases, with 17 bases sitting between them. The CDR3 sequence is 14 residues long.

The gene calls are TRBV10-3 and TRBJ1-5; TRBD1 is a possible D gene (5 bases). Trimming pared 2 bases from V and 5 bases from J, leaving 10 bases between. Germline assignment: CDR1 ENHRY and CDR2 SYGVKD. The CDR3 spans 14 residues. CDR3 loop: CAISEEGLDQPQHF. In DNA form, the CDR3 reads TGTGCCATCAGTGAGGAGGGGCTCGATCAGCCCCAGCATTTT.